This TCR beta chain was captured in a study of vaccination and CD4 T cells after COVID-19. CDR1 and CDR2 (germline): MNHNS, SASEGT. With 5 bases clipped from V and 5 bases from J, the junction kept 7 bases outside the gene matches. This CDR3 is 14 amino acids long. Once obtained from cultured CD4+ T cells, the DNA was sequenced using the Oncomine TCR Beta short-read assay. TCRdb reprocessed the PCR reads via MiXCR and lists one record per CDR3 protein. Of approximately 16,000 distinct CDR3 sequences in the sample, about 40% were seen once. About this clonotype itself: Its target is not known.

Treatment meaning: approximately 9-day PBMC culture with coronavirus spike peptide pools or control peptides (ViraFEST assay). The specimen was CD4+ T cells from blood, cultured in vitro. The TCR comes from a human donor who had recovered from COVID-19. The chain has TRBV6-1 and TRBJ1-1; 8 bases fit TRBD1. For the CDR3, the DNA is TGTGCCAGCAGTCAGGGGGCTAGAGGGACTGAAGCTTTCTTT. It codes for CASSQGARGTEAFF.